This T cell receptor (beta chain) was identified during a study of vaccination effects on CD4 cells after COVID-19. Across the study: Participants completed two doses of the BNT162b2 or mRNA-1273 vaccine. Broader study findings: The vaccine-induced clones of healthy vaccinees included only 1 of 255 that cross-reacted with common cold coronaviruses. In the late period after vaccination, infection- and vaccine-induced clones contracted markedly.

There are a few counts of this clone. What it binds is unknown. Sequencing used immunoSEQ multiplex PCR; TCRdb keeps in-frame clones, though not all of them. The table shows more than 20,000 clones, with 60% to 75% occurring only once. Sequencing was preceded by expansion of antigen-specific CD4+ T cells with viral peptide pools in the ViraFEST assay. The culture ran for around ten days before CD4+ T cells were isolated. Having tested negative for nucleocapsid antibodies, the vaccine recipients showed no prior SARS-CoV-2 infection. Germline-derived CDR1 and CDR2 are LNHDA and SQIVND (reference sequence). V was cut by 6 bases and J by 0 bases, with 6 bases left in between. This CDR3 comprises 13 residues.

The source material was CD4+ T cells from PBMCs cultured with HCoV-OC43 spike peptides, sampled before COVID-19 vaccination. Stated subset: HCoV-OC43 spike overlapping peptide pool stimulation. This sequence joins TRBV19 and TRBJ1-5; D unresolved. The clonotype was recovered from a human donor who received a COVID-19 vaccine. The CDR3: CASRAVSNQPQHF. CDR3 nucleotide sequence: TGTGCCAGTAGGGCTGTTAGCAATCAGCCCCAGCATTTT.